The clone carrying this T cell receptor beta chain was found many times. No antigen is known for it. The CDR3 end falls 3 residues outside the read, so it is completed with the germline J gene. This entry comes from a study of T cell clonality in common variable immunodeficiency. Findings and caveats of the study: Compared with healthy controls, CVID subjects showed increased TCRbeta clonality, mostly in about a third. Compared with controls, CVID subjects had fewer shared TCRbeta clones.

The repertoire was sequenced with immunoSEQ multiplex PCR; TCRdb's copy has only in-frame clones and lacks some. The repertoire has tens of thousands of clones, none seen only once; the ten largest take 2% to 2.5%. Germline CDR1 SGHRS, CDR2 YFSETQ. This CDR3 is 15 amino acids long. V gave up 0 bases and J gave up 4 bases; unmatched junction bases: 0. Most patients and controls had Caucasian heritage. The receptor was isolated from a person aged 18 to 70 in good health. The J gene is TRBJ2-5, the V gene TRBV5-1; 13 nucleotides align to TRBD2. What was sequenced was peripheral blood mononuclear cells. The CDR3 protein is CASSLGLAGGETQYF. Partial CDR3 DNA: TGCGCCAGCAGCTTGGGACTAGCGGGAGGAGAGACC.